What follows are 17 T cell receptor beta chains derived from one specimen sequenced in a study of T cell repertoires in cytomegalovirus infection. TCRdb called the reads again in MiXCR, with one record for every CDR3 protein. The data contain about 360,000 distinct CDR3 sequences, about a sixth of them singletons. Sequencing was performed on PBMCs. The source of these receptors is a human donor in good health (CMV status not recorded). Some clones in this sample may be carry-over from other donors' samples.

This clonotype was observed many times. CDR3 coding DNA: TGTGCCAGCAGCTTAAGCGAGACACGTACTGGCTACACCTTC. This sequence encodes CASSLSETRTGYTF. V usage is TRBV7-2 and J usage is TRBJ1-2, with no clear D. V dropped 2 bases and J dropped 7 bases, with 14 bases sitting between them. Germline CDR1 reads SGHTA; CDR2 reads FQGNSA. The CDR3 extends over 14 amino acids. Supplemented by reference TRBV7-2 and TRBJ1-2, the full variable domain reads GAGVSQSPSNKVTEKGKDVELRCDPISGHTALYWYRQSLGQGLEFLIYFQGNSAPDKSGLPSDRFSAERTGGSVSTLTIQRTQQEDSAVYLCASSLSETRTGYTFGSGTRLTVV.

This clonotype showed up many times. The chain links TRBV12-3 or TRBV12-4 to TRBJ2-5; D uncertain. Trimming left V 4 bases short and J 4 bases short, with 10 bases between. This CDR3 is built from 13 residues. DNA for the CDR3: TGTGCCAGCAGTTCCGCTCTTGTAGAGACCCAGTACTTC. This codes for CASSSALVETQYF.

This clonotype was picked up a small number of times. This rearrangement joins TRBV4-1 to TRBJ1-2, with 9 positions matching TRBD1. The CDR3 covers 15 residues. Germline V gene sequence: CDR1 MGHRA, CDR2 YSYEKL. V trimming: 2 bases; J trimming: 4 bases; junction bases outside the gene matches: 5. The CDR3 DNA reads TGCGCCAGCAGCCAATTACAGGGGGCGAGCTATGGCTACACCTTC. This encodes CASSQLQGASYGYTF.

This clonotype was observed many times. The V call is TRBV11-2, the J call TRBJ1-1; 9 nucleotides align to TRBD1. Germline CDR1 SGHAT, CDR2 FQNNGV. The junction had 2 bases not matched to a gene; V was cut back by 5 bases and J by 1 base. The CDR3 sequence is 14 residues long. The CDR3 is CASSRGQGNTEAFF. DNA for the CDR3: TGTGCCAGCAGCCGGGGACAGGGGAACACTGAAGCTTTCTTT.

This clonotype was counted at least ten times. CDR3 coding DNA: TGTGCCAGCAGCCGGACAGGGGGCGGGACCCAGTACTTC. Its protein product is CASSRTGGGTQYF. This chain links TRBV12-3 or TRBV12-4 with TRBJ2-5, with 11 bases identical to TRBD1. This CDR3 comprises 13 residues. V lost 6 bases, J lost 7 bases, and 4 bases stayed unmatched.

At least ten counts were recorded for this clonotype. V gene TRBV4-2 combines with J gene TRBJ1-3, with D possibly TRBD1 on 5 matching bases. The V gene's germline CDR1 is LGHNA and CDR2 YNFKEQ. The CDR3 covers 13 residues. The V end lost 0 bases, the J end lost 9 bases, and 9 bases lay between the germline ends. This CDR3 is CASSQEPGTTIYF. The CDR3 DNA reads as TGTGCCAGCAGCCAAGAACCAGGGACCACCATATATTTT.

There are a few counts of this clonotype. The J gene is TRBJ1-2, the V gene TRBV7-2; D perhaps matches TRBD1 (6 bases). Germline loops: CDR1 SGHTA, CDR2 FQGNSA. The CDR3 length is 14 residues. Trimming cost V 5 bases and J 7 bases, with 17 bases left between them. Here the CDR3 reads CASSPAPGEVGYTF. Here the CDR3 DNA reads TGTGCCAGCAGCCCAGCCCCAGGGGAGGTTGGCTACACCTTC.

In its sample, this clonotype was seen a few times. It may be a read error: a sequence one base away is much more abundant. The chain joins TRBV7-6 to TRBJ2-5; the D gene is possibly TRBD1 (6 bases). Germline V CDR1 and CDR2: SGHVS, FNYEAQ. The length of the CDR3 is 14 residues. Trimming took off 1 base at V and 0 bases at J, with 6 bases between the two ends. DNA for the CDR3: TGTGCCAGCAGCTTAGGGACAGACCAAGAGACCCAGTACTTC. It translates to CASSLGTDQETQYF.

The genes are TRBV20-1 and TRBJ2-7, with D tentatively TRBD2 (6 bases). CDR1 and CDR2 (germline): DFQATT, SNEGSKA (reference sequence). The ends were cut back, 7 bases at V and 1 base at J, with 11 bases in the middle. This CDR3 comprises 12 residues. This CDR3 is CSVRTISYEQYF. Written as DNA, the CDR3 is TGCAGTGTCAGGACTATTTCCTACGAGCAGTACTTC.

This clonotype occurred a few times. V and J are TRBV29-1 and TRBJ2-1, with 11 bases identical to TRBD2. The junction had 5 bases not matched to a gene; V was cut back by 4 bases and J by 6 bases. This CDR3 has 14 residues. Germline CDR1 reads SQVTM; CDR2 reads ANQGSEA. The CDR3 sequence: CSVAVGTSGNEQFF. The DNA for the CDR3 is TGCAGCGTTGCGGTTGGGACTAGCGGCAATGAGCAGTTCTTC.

The table lists this clonotype with a few counts. The chain joins TRBV29-1 to TRBJ1-2; 9 nucleotides line up with TRBD1. Germline assignment: CDR1 SQVTM and CDR2 ANQGSEA. The CDR3 sequence is 14 residues long. V shed 4 bases, J shed 5 bases, and the junction held 8 bases outside the gene matches. The CDR3 region is CSVALTGGNYGYTF. Here the CDR3 DNA reads TGCAGCGTTGCGTTGACAGGGGGGAATTATGGCTACACCTTC. Supplemented by reference TRBV29-1 and TRBJ1-2, the full variable domain reads SAVISQKPSRDICQRGTSLTIQCQVDSQVTMMFWYRQQPGQSLTLIATANQGSEATYESGFVIDKFPISRPNLTFSTLTVSNMSPEDSSIYLCSVALTGGNYGYTFGSGTRLTVV.

This clonotype was detected a few times. The chain has TRBV24-1 and TRBJ2-1, with D tentatively TRBD1 or TRBD2 (5 bases each). In germline, CDR1 is KGHDR, CDR2 SFDVKD. The CDR3 consists of 14 residues. The germline V and J ends were trimmed by 4 bases and 6 bases, with 12 bases remaining between them. The CDR3: CATSEPRDPNEQFF. In DNA form, the CDR3 reads TGTGCCACCAGTGAGCCCCGGGACCCCAATGAGCAGTTCTTC.

The V gene is TRBV9, the J gene TRBJ2-7; 8 positions match TRBD2. The CDR3 has 14 residues. V trimming: 4 bases; J trimming: 5 bases; junction bases outside the gene matches: 8. Per the germline V gene, CDR1 is SGDLS and CDR2 is YYNGEE. The chain's CDR3 is CASSFSGRFDEQYF. CDR3 nucleotides: TGTGCCAGCAGCTTCAGCGGGAGATTTGACGAGCAGTACTTC.

This clonotype was seen more than once but under ten times. This chain connects TRBV7-2 to TRBJ2-3; 8 bases line up with TRBD2. Per germline, CDR1 SGHTA and CDR2 FQGNSA. V trimming: 7 bases; J trimming: 5 bases; junction bases outside the gene matches: 2. The CDR3 consists of 12 residues. The CDR3 sequence: CASTGGGDTQYF. The CDR3 DNA reads as TGTGCCAGCACGGGGGGGGGAGATACGCAGTATTTT.

This clonotype was found a few times. The chain couples TRBV7-9 to TRBJ2-7; 8 nucleotides line up with TRBD1. Germline V gene data show CDR1 as SEHNR and CDR2 as FQNEAQ (reference sequence). J lost 3 bases, V lost 5 bases, and 6 bases had no gene match. The CDR3 runs 14 residues. CDR3 nucleotides: TGTGCCAGCAGCAAAGGACAGGGATTCTACGAGCAGTACTTC. The encoded protein is CASSKGQGFYEQYF.

The chain's CDR3 is CASRAAGLKTEAFF. The DNA of the CDR3 is TGTGCCAGCAGGGCGGCAGGGCTTAAAACTGAAGCTTTCTTT. V is TRBV27 and J is TRBJ1-1; maybe TRBD1 (5 bases). This CDR3 is built from 14 residues. With 6 bases removed from V and 5 bases from J, the gap between germline ends came to 16 bases. CDR1 and CDR2 (germline): MNHEY, SMNVEV (reference sequence).

This clonotype was detected a few times. In DNA, the CDR3 is TGCAGCGTTGTACGCCATCGGGGTGAAAAACTGTTTTTT. Its translation is CSVVRHRGEKLFF. The chain links TRBV29-1 to TRBJ1-4; the D is unclear. This CDR3 is 13 amino acids long. The V gene's germline CDR1 is SQVTM and CDR2 ANQGSEA. Trimming removed 4 bases from V and 7 bases from J, with 13 bases in between.